Below, 29 T cell receptor beta chains from the same sample are listed, as sequenced in a study of T cells in Graves' hyperthyroidism and ophthalmopathy. Amplification of TCR beta CDR3 regions used RNA as the template. Using the HTBI primer set, a first-round RT-PCR was run on the TCR CDR3. TCRdb reprocessed the multiplex PCR reads with MiXCR, giving one entry per CDR3 protein. The sample comprises fewer than 850,000 distinct CDR3 sequences, roughly 17% of which are singletons, and 15% to 19% rests with the top ten. What was sequenced was blood. All receptors come from a man aged 45-65 years with Graves' hyperthyroidism.

This clonotype appeared a few times. V and J are TRBV4-1 and TRBJ2-5; a possible D gene is TRBD2 (5 bases). Germline V gives CDR1 MGHRA, CDR2 YSYEKL. V shed 0 bases and J shed 2 bases, with 10 bases lying between them. This CDR3 has 15 amino acids. The CDR3 region has the DNA TGCGCCAGCAGCCAAGAGGAACTAGAGCAAGAGACCCAGTACTTC. Protein sequence: CASSQEELEQETQYF.

The chain uses TRBV4-1 and TRBJ2-1, with 12 bases that match TRBD1. There are 16 residues in the CDR3. Germline CDR1 MGHRA, CDR2 YSYEKL. Losses at the gene ends were 0 bases for V and 8 bases for J; bases not matched to a gene: 5. DNA of the CDR3: TGCGCCAGCAGCCAAGATCCGGGGACAGGGGGCGATGAGCAGTTCTTC. Residues: CASSQDPGTGGDEQFF.

The genes are TRBV20-1 and TRBJ1-6; D not certain. The CDR3 covers 13 residues. Germline lookup yields CDR1 DFQATT and CDR2 SNEGSKA (reference sequence). Trimming left V 3 bases short and J 8 bases short, with 11 bases between. The CDR3 region is CSARSPRDSPLHF. The CDR3, as DNA: TGCAGTGCTAGGTCGCCGCGAGATTCACCCCTCCACTTT.

This clonotype was counted at least ten times. The gene calls are TRBV7-8 and TRBJ2-7, with D possibly matching TRBD1 (6 bases). CDR3 length: 15 amino acids. The germline V and J ends were trimmed by 5 bases and 4 bases, with 18 bases remaining between them. Per germline, CDR1 SGHVS and CDR2 FQNEAQ. The CDR3 here is CASSPHFPDSYEQYF. The CDR3 DNA reads TGTGCCAGCAGCCCCCACTTTCCGGACAGTTACGAGCAGTACTTC.

The gene calls are TRBV5-1 and TRBJ1-1; D is perhaps TRBD1 (6 bases). Germline-derived CDR1 and CDR2 are SGHRS and YFSETQ. This CDR3 contains 15 residues. Trimming pared 3 bases from V and 1 base from J, leaving 13 bases between. Written as DNA, the CDR3 is TGCGCCAGCAGCTGGGACACCATACAGAACACTGAAGCTTTCTTT. Protein sequence: CASSWDTIQNTEAFF.

Remarks on this clonotype: A much larger clone sits a single nucleotide away, making a read error possible. The chain carries TRBV13 and TRBJ2-1; the match to TRBD2 covers 11 bases. Germline CDR1 is PRHDT and CDR2 is FYEKMQ (reference sequence). This CDR3 is built from 15 residues. CDR3 DNA: TGTGCCAGCAGCGGTAGCGGGAGGGAATACAATGAGCAGTCCTTC. Translated: CASSGSGREYNEQSF.

Ten or more counts support this clonotype. The chain has TRBV5-5 and TRBJ1-1; the D is unclear. The V and J ends lost 0 bases and 2 bases respectively, with 11 bases between them. The germline V gene has CDR1 SGHKS and CDR2 YYEKEE (reference sequence). The CDR3 spans 15 residues. The CDR3 is CASSLAAVENTEAFF. DNA of the CDR3: TGTGCCAGCAGCTTGGCGGCAGTGGAAAACACTGAAGCTTTCTTT. The entire variable domain, with the rest obtained from reference TRBV5-5 and TRBJ1-1, is as follows: DAGVTQSPTHLIKTRGQQVTLRCSPISGHKSVSWYQQVLGQGPQFIFQYYEKEERGRGNFPDRFSARQFPNYSSELNVNALLLGDSALYLCASSLAAVENTEAFFGQGTRLTVV.

This clonotype has at least ten counts. The chain carries TRBV7-9 and TRBJ2-5; 7 bases line up with TRBD1. The CDR3 contains 13 residues. The germline V gene has CDR1 SEHNR and CDR2 FQNEAQ (reference sequence). The ends lost 5 bases at V and 3 bases at J; junction bases unmatched: 3. CDR3 nucleotide sequence: TGTGCCAGCAGCCCACAGGGGAAAGAGACCCAGTACTTC. Its protein is CASSPQGKETQYF.

This clonotype turned up a few times. Since a much larger clone is just one base distant, this may be a read error. The chain couples TRBV6-5 to TRBJ2-5; TRBD2 agrees at 11 bases. CDR3 length equals 16 residues. Looked up from germline, CDR1 is MNHEY and CDR2 is SVGAGI. In DNA form, the CDR3 reads TGTGGCAGCAGTTCCTTAGCGGGAGGGTCCTATAAGACCCAGTACTTC. This codes for CGSSSLAGGSYKTQYF.

The chain combines TRBV5-1 with TRBJ2-2; TRBD1 might be the D (7 bases). CDR3 length: 15 amino acids. CDR1 and CDR2 from the germline V gene are SGHRS and YFSETQ. V was clipped by 4 bases and J by 4 bases, with 14 bases between them. Here the CDR3 reads CASSGRGVGTGELFF. CDR3 DNA sequence: TGCGCCAGCAGCGGCAGGGGGGTTGGCACCGGGGAGCTGTTTTTT.

The rearrangement joins TRBV6-1 to TRBJ1-3; TRBD1 matches 9 bases. Per the germline V gene, CDR1 is MNHNS and CDR2 is SASEGT. This CDR3 contains 14 residues. J lost 5 bases, V lost 11 bases, and 10 bases had no gene match. As DNA, the CDR3 is TGTGCCTCGGATAAACAGGGGGCCCGAAACACCATATATTTT. It yields the protein CASDKQGARNTIYF.

This clonotype occurred many times. This chain joins TRBV7-9 and TRBJ2-1; D gene uncertain. CDR3 length: 12 residues. The germline CDR1 and CDR2 sequences are SEHNR and FQNEAQ (reference sequence). V was trimmed by 5 bases and J by 5 bases, leaving 7 bases between them. CDR3 in DNA: TGTGCCAGCAGCCCCTCGGACAATGAGCAGTTCTTC. Translation: CASSPSDNEQFF.

In this sample, this clonotype turned up a few times. The rearrangement links TRBV20-1 to TRBJ1-5, with TRBD1 matching 7 bases. Germline V gene sequence: CDR1 DFQATT, CDR2 SNEGSKA (reference sequence). CDR3 length: 16 residues. J was trimmed by 0 bases and V by 6 bases; bases with no gene match: 11. CDR3 in DNA: TGCAGTGCGCAGGAGGGGGCATACTTTAGCAATCAGCCCCAGCATTTT. Protein sequence: CSAQEGAYFSNQPQHF.

This clonotype was detected a few times. V usage is TRBV6-1 and J usage is TRBJ2-1; 8 bases are a match to TRBD1. CDR3 length: 15 amino acids. Losses at the gene ends were 1 base for V and 4 bases for J; bases not matched to a gene: 3. Germline V gives CDR1 MNHNS, CDR2 SASEGT. CDR3 in amino acids: CASSEGTGGYNEQFF. The CDR3 DNA reads as TGTGCCAGCAGTGAAGGTACAGGGGGTTACAATGAGCAGTTCTTC.

This clonotype was recorded at least ten times. This chain connects TRBV3-1 to TRBJ1-1, with D unclear. Per germline, CDR1 LGHDT and CDR2 YNNKEL (reference sequence). CDR3 length equals 14 residues. V lost 8 bases and J lost 4, with 17 bases in between. This chain's CDR3 is CASAASGFRTEAFF. The CDR3 bases are TGTGCCAGCGCGGCCTCAGGTTTTCGCACTGAAGCTTTCTTT. The whole variable domain, filled in from reference TRBV3-1 and TRBJ1-1, reads DTAVSQTPKYLVTQMGNDKSIKCEQNLGHDTMYWYKQDSKKFLKIMFSYNNKELIINETVPNRFSPKSPDKAHLNLHINSLELGDSAVYFCASAASGFRTEAFFGQGTRLTVV.

Many counts were recorded for this clonotype. This chain joins TRBV12-3 or TRBV12-4 and TRBJ2-3; TRBD2 aligns across 9 bases. This CDR3 comprises 15 residues. V lost 1 base, J lost 6 bases, and 5 bases stayed unmatched. In nucleotides, the CDR3 is TGTGCCAGCAGTTTAGGGGTAGCGGGAGCGGATACGCAGTATTTT. Translation: CASSLGVAGADTQYF.

V usage is TRBV5-1 and J usage is TRBJ2-3, with D possibly matching TRBD2 (7 bases). The CDR3 has 14 amino acids. Germline V gene sequence: CDR1 SGHRS, CDR2 YFSETQ. V gave up 4 bases and J gave up 4 bases, with 13 bases separating them. CDR3: CASSRGAGADTQYF. The CDR3 DNA is TGCGCCAGCAGCAGGGGGGCGGGAGCAGATACGCAGTATTTT.

The CDR3 region has the DNA TGCAGTGCTAGAGAACCAAACTACCTATACTCCTACGAGCAGTACTTC. It translates to CSAREPNYLYSYEQYF. The chain joins TRBV20-1 to TRBJ2-7, with D uncertain. This CDR3 spans 16 amino acids. V dropped 0 bases and J dropped 0 bases, with 15 bases sitting between them. CDR1 is DFQATT, CDR2 SNEGSKA, per germline (reference sequence).

This clonotype was recorded at least ten times. As DNA, the CDR3 is TGTGCCAGCAGTTTCCGGGCTCACACCGGGGAGCTGTTTTTT. Amino acids: CASSFRAHTGELFF. This chain uses TRBV12-3 or TRBV12-4 with TRBJ2-2; D gene uncertain. Trimming stripped 3 bases from V and 3 bases from J, with 8 bases between. This CDR3 spans 14 amino acids.

The V and J genes are TRBV18 and TRBJ1-3; possible D gene TRBD1, 6 bases. Germline V gene sequence: CDR1 KGHSH, CDR2 LQKENI. Deletions cut 4 bases from V and 1 base from J, with 20 bases between. This CDR3 contains 18 residues. The DNA for the CDR3 is TGTGCCAGCTCACGGGACATGGTTAATCGGATGTCTGGAAACACCATATATTTT. Its protein is CASSRDMVNRMSGNTIYF.

In the case of this clonotype: A junction boundary mismatches the germline segment, possibly from a read error. The chain links TRBV3-1 to TRBJ2-7; TRBD2 matches at 9 bases. Germline lookup yields CDR1 LGHDT and CDR2 YNNKEL (reference sequence). The CDR3 contains 16 residues. The CDR3 DNA reads TGTCCCAGCAGCCAAGACAGGACTAGCGAGATCTACGAGCAGTACTTC. Amino acid sequence: CPSSQDRTSEIYEQYF.

Many counts were recorded for this clonotype. In nucleotides, the CDR3 is TGTGCCAGCAGTTTGGACTCTAGCTTACCCTACGAGCAGTACTTC. It specifies CASSLDSSLPYEQYF. The rearrangement links TRBV12-3 or TRBV12-4 to TRBJ2-7; weak D call: TRBD2 (5 bases). The CDR3 has 15 residues. V shed 3 bases and J shed 2 bases, with 14 bases lying between them.

This clonotype was detected only a few times. The V call is TRBV6-1, the J call TRBJ1-3, with D possibly being TRBD1 (5 bases). V lost 7 bases, J lost 2 bases, and 9 bases lay in between. The length of the CDR3 is 13 residues. The germline V gene has CDR1 MNHNS and CDR2 SASEGT. The CDR3, as DNA: TGTGCCAGCAACCCAGGGACTGGAAACACCATATATTTT. This sequence encodes CASNPGTGNTIYF.

With respect to this clonotype: One junction end does not reproduce the germline sequence, and a read error may be involved. The chain uses TRBV28 and TRBJ2-3; the D call may be TRBD1 or TRBD2 (5 bases each). The CDR3 loop spans 12 amino acids. In germline, CDR1 is MDHEN, CDR2 SYDVKM. CDR3 DNA sequence: TGTGCCAGCAGCAGAAGGGACCGCATCACGCTCTTC. Its translation is CASSRRDRITLF.

The chain is built from TRBV15 and TRBJ2-7; 13 nucleotides line up with TRBD2. Germline V CDR1 and CDR2: LNHNV, YYDKDF (reference sequence). Trimming removed 3 bases from V and 5 bases from J; junction bases left unmatched: 1. The CDR3 consists of 14 residues. The CDR3 is CATSSGLAGDEQYF. As DNA, the CDR3 is TGTGCCACCAGCAGTGGACTAGCGGGAGACGAGCAGTACTTC.

This clonotype was counted many times. The V and J genes are TRBV6-2 or TRBV6-3 and TRBJ2-7, with TRBD2 identical over 12 bases. V lost 6 bases, J lost 4 bases, and 13 bases stayed unmatched. CDR1 is MNHEY, CDR2 SVGEGT, per germline. CDR3 length: 17 amino acids. CDR3 nucleotide sequence: TGTGCCAGCAGCGAAGGACTAGCGGGGCTTACGACTTACGAGCAGTACTTC. It translates to CASSEGLAGLTTYEQYF.

The J gene is TRBJ2-1, the V gene TRBV5-1; D is unresolved. Trimming shortened V by 4 bases and J by 0 bases, and 14 bases separated the two germline ends. The germline gives CDR1 SGHRS, CDR2 YFSETQ. The CDR3 contains 16 residues. The CDR3 loop reads CASSKWTETSYNEQFF. CDR3 nucleotides: TGCGCCAGCAGCAAATGGACGGAAACCTCCTACAATGAGCAGTTCTTC.

The chain is built from TRBV6-2 or TRBV6-3 and TRBJ2-2, with D perhaps TRBD1 (5 bases). Trimming shortened V by 1 base and J by 5 bases, and 11 bases separated the two germline ends. There are 15 residues in the CDR3. From germline, CDR1 is MNHEY and CDR2 SVGEGT. This CDR3 is CASSYLDIQTGELFF. Written as DNA, the CDR3 is TGTGCCAGCAGTTACTTGGACATTCAAACCGGGGAGCTGTTTTTT.

There are many counts of this clonotype. The CDR3: CASNPGYEQYF. For the CDR3, the DNA is TGTGCCAGTAACCCGGGTTACGAGCAGTACTTC. V usage is TRBV2 and J usage is TRBJ2-7, with no clear D. Germline V gene data show CDR1 as SNHLY and CDR2 as FYNNEI. The CDR3 totals 11 residues. The V end lost 9 bases, the J end lost 4 bases, and 10 bases lay between the germline ends.